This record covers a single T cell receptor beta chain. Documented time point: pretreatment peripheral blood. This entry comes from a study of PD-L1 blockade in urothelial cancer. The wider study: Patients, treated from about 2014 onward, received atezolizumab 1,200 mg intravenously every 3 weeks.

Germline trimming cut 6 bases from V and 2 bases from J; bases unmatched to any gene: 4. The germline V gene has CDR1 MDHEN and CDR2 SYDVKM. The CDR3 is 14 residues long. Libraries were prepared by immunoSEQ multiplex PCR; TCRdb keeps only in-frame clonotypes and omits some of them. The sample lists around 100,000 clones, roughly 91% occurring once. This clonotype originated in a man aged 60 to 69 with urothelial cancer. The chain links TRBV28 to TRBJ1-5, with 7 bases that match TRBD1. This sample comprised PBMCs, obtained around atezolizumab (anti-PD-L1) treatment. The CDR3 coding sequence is TGTGCCAGCAGACTTGACAGGGGCAATCAGCCCCAGCATTTT. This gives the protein CASRLDRGNQPQHF.